This T cell receptor (beta chain) was recorded in a study of regulatory T cells in long-lasting Graves disease. Study-wide context: Those Graves' patients who were newly diagnosed had been on antithyroid drugs under 3 months.

Construction of the TCR beta libraries employed iRepertoire HTBI primers in conjunction with Arm-PCR of CDR3 regions. TCRdb re-called the multiplex PCR reads through MiXCR, storing one row per CDR3 protein. Of about 520,000 distinct CDR3 sequences in the sample, about 12% are singletons; the top ten hold approximately 9.6%. Germline V lookup: CDR1 MNHNS, CDR2 SASEGT. V lost 6 bases and J lost 3; bases outside the gene matches: 12. This CDR3 spans 16 amino acids. Time point indicated: newly diagnosed GD, antithyroid drugs for less than 3 months. Extracted RNA from PBMCs served as the source of the TCR library. These data were also reused for a study on T cells in Graves' hyperthyroidism and ophthalmopathy. From that study: HTBI primers drove first-round RT-PCR of the TCR CDR3.

The rearrangement joins TRBV6-1 to TRBJ2-7; 9 nucleotides agree with TRBD2. The sample consisted of peripheral blood mononuclear cells (PBMCs), taken at new diagnosis, from a patient treated with antithyroid drugs. The TCR originated in a woman aged 25 to 39 with Graves disease. The CDR3 bases are TGTGCCAGCAGCCACGACCCTCTAGCGGGACACTACGAGCAGTACTTC. This gives the protein CASSHDPLAGHYEQYF.